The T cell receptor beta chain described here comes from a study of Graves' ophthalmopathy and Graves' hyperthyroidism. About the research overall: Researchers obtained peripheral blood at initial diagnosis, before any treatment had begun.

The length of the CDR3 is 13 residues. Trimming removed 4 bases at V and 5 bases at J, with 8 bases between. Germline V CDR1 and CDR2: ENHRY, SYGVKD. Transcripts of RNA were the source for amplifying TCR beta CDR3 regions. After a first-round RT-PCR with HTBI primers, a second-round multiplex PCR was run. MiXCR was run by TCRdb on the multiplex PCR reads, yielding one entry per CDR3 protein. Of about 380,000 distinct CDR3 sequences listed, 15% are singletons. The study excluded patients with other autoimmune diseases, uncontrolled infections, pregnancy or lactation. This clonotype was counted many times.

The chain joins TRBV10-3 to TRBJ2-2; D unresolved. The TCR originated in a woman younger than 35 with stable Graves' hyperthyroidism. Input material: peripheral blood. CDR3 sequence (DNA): TGTGCCATCAGTGCCTCATGGACCGGGGAGCTGTTTTTT. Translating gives CAISASWTGELFF.